This TCR beta chain is from a study of the immune and genomic landscape of osteosarcoma. TCRdb's table, derived via immunoSEQ multiplex PCR, lists solely in-frame clones and lacks some. This table holds 1,200 to 1,500 clones, just under 75% found once. This CDR3 is 16 amino acids long. After removal of 4 bases from V and 1 base from J, the junction contained 5 bases not matched to a gene. Per germline, CDR1 SGHRS and CDR2 YFSETQ. The source material was metastatic tumor tissue from the lung. The clonotype comes from a woman between 25 and 40 years old with osteosarcoma. The chain couples TRBV5-1 to TRBJ1-4; the match to TRBD1 covers 9 bases. The CDR3 DNA sequence: TGCGCCAGCAGCAAGGGACAGGGAGGAACTAATGAAAAACTGTTTTTT. Amino acids: CASSKGQGGTNEKLFF.